This TCR beta chain was captured by sequencing in a study of CD8 T cells in Susac syndrome. RNA, at roughly 0.45 to 1 ug, was reverse transcribed with random hexamers. Amplification of TCR beta CDR3 used immunoSEQ multiplex PCR across 54 Vbeta and 13 Jbeta. One entry per CDR3 protein results from TCRdb running MiXCR on the immunoSEQ multiplex PCR reads. The table has 200,000 to 250,000 distinct CDR3 sequences, around 93% seen once. With 4 bases removed from V and 2 bases from J, the gap between germline ends came to 14 bases. Germline values: CDR1 SGHDT, CDR2 YYEEEE. The CDR3 contains 15 residues. This receptor was identified in a human donor with Susac syndrome. Sequencing was done on a sample of CD4+ T cells from PBMCs. The rearrangement links TRBV5-6 to TRBJ2-3; no firm D call. CDR3 sequence: CASSPVSGVTDTQYF. The CDR3 nucleotides read TGTGCCAGCAGCCCTGTCTCAGGAGTCACAGATACGCAGTATTTT.